This TCR beta chain is drawn from a study of T cells in Graves' hyperthyroidism and ophthalmopathy (dated by TCRdb to about 2019). The study in broad terms: Peripheral blood samples were taken at initial diagnosis, before any treatment was given. In several Graves' hyperthyroidism patients, the study also compared T-cell repertoires from thyroid tissue with T-cell repertoires from blood. The 75 to 100 discovery patients were divided at random into training and test sets in a 7:3 ratio. Prospective prediction of ophthalmopathy was tested in an independent validation cohort consisting of some 19 hyperthyroidism patients and around 17 patients who later progressed to ophthalmopathy. According to the paper, TCR Vbeta CDR3 sequencing was carried out on over 130 peripheral blood samples, which came from fewer than 50 ophthalmopathy, around 75 hyperthyroidism and roughly 17 progressor patients. Following sampling, methimazole starting at 30 mg daily was given to hyperthyroidism patients, and high-dose intravenous methylprednisolone was given to ophthalmopathy patients. To identify distinguishing TCR V-J signatures, a discovery cohort of about 100 patients was used, comprising 40 to 45 with Graves' ophthalmopathy and under 60 with stable Graves' hyperthyroidism. Paper-wide results and their limitations: Sample size was not statistically predetermined, and investigators were not blinded to group allocation. Most expanded thyroid clonotypes (frequency above 0.001) were also detected in blood, suggesting blood repertoires may reflect thyroid immune responses. A model built on a 13 V-J signature distinguished ophthalmopathy from stable hyperthyroidism, reaching about 88% sensitivity and around 81% specificity in cross-validation and 80%/75% in testing. In validation, progression to ophthalmopathy was predicted by the model with around 71% sensitivity and about 72% specificity, a median of approximately 6.5 months before onset.

Of note for this clonotype: Which antigen it targets is not known. Per-nucleotide qualities are absent, and no much larger clonotype sits a single base away.

Moderately to severely active disease, a Clinical Activity Score of at least 3, a NOSPECS grade of at least 4, and a duration under 3 months were present in ophthalmopathy patients. Any patient with an uncontrolled infection, another autoimmune disease, pregnancy or lactation was excluded. Diagnoses were based on clinical symptoms, serum thyroxine and TRAb, thyroid ultrasound and orbital computed tomography. PBMCs were separated from under 12 ml of fresh peripheral blood using Ficoll-Paque density gradient centrifugation. Trizol reagent was used to extract total RNA, and RNA quality was then checked on an Agilent 2100 Bioanalyzer. The CDR1 and CDR2 encoded by the germline V gene are MNHEY and SVGAGI. V has 4 bases trimmed and J has 4 bases trimmed; junction bases matching no gene number 7. The CDR3 runs 15 residues from the cysteine to the phenylalanine. This entry keeps only the CDR3 DNA: 45 bases, framed from base 1.

The TCR beta CDR3 regions were amplified from RNA transcripts. A first-round RT-PCR of the TCR CDR3 used the HTBI primer set with the Qiagen OneStep RT-PCR kit. A second multiplex PCR round built the libraries, followed by size selection and purification. Libraries were sequenced paired-end with 100 bp reads on an Illumina HiSeq2000. Under the source paper's analysis protocol: SOAPnuke was used to process the raw data, removing reads that contained adapters or uncalled bases, had a mean Phred below 15, or lacked an exact match to the constant primer or identifier. COPE v1.2.5 was used to merge high-quality paired reads, and clonotypes were defined as unique nucleotide sequences. Clonotypes were aligned to IMGT TRBV, TRBD and TRBJ reference segments using MiTCR v1.1. The analysis was restricted to V-J combinations with a frequency above 0.0001, which together covered 99% to 99.2% of the repertoires. The TCS score was defined as the ratio of F50 (clonal expansion) to E x V (chaos), calculated using BLOSUM62-based TCRdist between CDR3 peptides within each V-J. Welch's t-statistics and random forest reduced just over 500 V-J features to some 14, which were used in a naive Bayes classifier (R e1071). The Morisita-Horn index was used to measure how similar the thyroid and blood repertoires were. TCRdb ran its own pipeline on the public reads, namely fastp trimming at Q25 and MiXCR clone calling, and kept in-frame beta chains. One record per CDR3 amino acid sequence lists the most common genes and DNA. These V and J calls originate from TCRdb's pipeline instead of the authors' own analysis. The table for this sample lists about 610,000 distinct CDR3 sequences; over 12% of them were counted only once. About 3.9% of the sample is in the top ten clones.

The TCR comes from a woman aged 40-49 years with Graves' ophthalmopathy. The sequenced material came from blood. Recombination linked TRBV6-5 to TRBJ1-1; TRBD1 matches 9 bases in the middle. The encoded CDR3 is CASSLGQGRVTEAFF. The DNA sequence is TGTGCCAGCAGTTTAGGACAGGGGAGGGTCACTGAAGCTTTCTTT.